This entry describes one T cell receptor beta chain. Its specificity is not known. The data were obtained in a study of cytomegalovirus exposure and HLA in healthy donors. The study's findings and limits: In a later analysis, about 17,000 TCR beta sequences were associated with HLA alleles at 0.05 false discovery rate. Further analysis was carried out later, and it showed several of the most significant clusters appearing linked to common viral pathogens. Highly shared variants forming one cluster were likely a sequencing artifact. With later analysis, a missense DCLRE1C variant became linked to TCR beta V- and J-gene trimming.

With 60 Vbeta and 13 Jbeta primers, the PCR was carried out. The data were produced by immunoSEQ multiplex PCR, yet TCRdb's version contains in-frame clones alone and is incomplete. Of more than 150,000 clones detected, about three quarters appear once; the ten largest clones hold about 1.5%. The sequence was collected from a man aged 18-30 years in good health and CMV-seronegative. Sequenced input: PBMCs.

The CDR3 DNA sequence: TGCAGTGCCCAAGTCGGGGGACCGAATTTCTTT. Its protein is CSAQVGGPNFF. The chain couples TRBV20-1 to TRBJ1-1; D is possibly TRBD1 (5 bases). Germline CDR1 is DFQATT and CDR2 is SNEGSKA (reference sequence). Trimming pared 6 bases from V and 13 bases from J, leaving 18 bases between. The CDR3 runs 11 residues.